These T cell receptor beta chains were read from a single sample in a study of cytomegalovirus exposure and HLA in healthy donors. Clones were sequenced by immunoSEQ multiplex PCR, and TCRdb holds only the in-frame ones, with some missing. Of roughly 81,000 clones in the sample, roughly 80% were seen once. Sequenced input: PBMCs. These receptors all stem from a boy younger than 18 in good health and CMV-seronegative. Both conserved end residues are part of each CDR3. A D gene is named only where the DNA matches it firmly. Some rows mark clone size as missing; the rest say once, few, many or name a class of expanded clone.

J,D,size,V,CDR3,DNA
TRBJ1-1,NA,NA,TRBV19,CASSIGNTEAFF,TGTGCCAGTAGTATCGGGAACACTGAAGCTTTCTTT
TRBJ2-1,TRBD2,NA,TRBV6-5,CASSHIASGYNEQFF,TGTGCCAGCAGCCACATTGCTAGCGGCTACAATGAGCAGTTCTTC
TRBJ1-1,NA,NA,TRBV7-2,CASSIGVLNTEAFF,TGTGCCAGCAGCATCGGGGTCCTGAACACTGAAGCTTTCTTT
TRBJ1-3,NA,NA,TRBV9,CASSSEGSSTGNTIYF,TGTGCCAGCAGCTCGGAGGGGTCTTCTACTGGAAACACCATATATTTT
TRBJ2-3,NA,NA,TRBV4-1,CASRRGGGGMADTQYF,TGCGCCAGCAGGCGGGGAGGGGGGGGCATGGCAGATACGCAGTATTTT
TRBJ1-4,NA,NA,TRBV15,CATSSLGFLEKLFF,TGTGCCACCAGTTCCCTCGGTTTTTTAGAAAAACTGTTTTTT
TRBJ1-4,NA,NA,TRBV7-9,CASSSSQGTNEKLFF,TGTGCCAGCAGCTCCTCCCAGGGAACTAATGAAAAACTGTTTTTT
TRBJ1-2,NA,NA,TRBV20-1,CSAREGFGYTF,TGCAGTGCTAGGGAGGGTTTTGGCTACACCTTC
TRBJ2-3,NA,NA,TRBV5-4,CASRGDNSSTDTQYF,TGTGCCAGCAGAGGTGACAATTCTAGCACAGATACGCAGTATTTT
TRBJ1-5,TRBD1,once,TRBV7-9,CASSLTTGGEQPQHF,TGTGCCAGCAGCTTGACGACAGGGGGAGAACAGCCCCAGCATTTT
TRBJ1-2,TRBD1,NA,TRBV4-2,CASSRSPGTGNNYGYTF,TGTGCCAGCAGCCGGAGCCCCGGGACAGGGAATAACTATGGCTACACCTTC
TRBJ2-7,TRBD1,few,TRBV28,CASSLGQGIYEQYF,TGTGCCAGCAGCCTGGGACAGGGGATTTACGAGCAGTACTTC
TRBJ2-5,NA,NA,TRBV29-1,CSASGVSQETQYF,TGCAGCGCCTCAGGGGTCAGCCAAGAGACCCAGTACTTC
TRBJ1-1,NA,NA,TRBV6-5,CASSYSLGVLDTEAFF,TGTGCCAGCAGTTACTCGTTAGGGGTGCTTGACACTGAAGCTTTCTTT
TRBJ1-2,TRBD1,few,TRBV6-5,CASSPMTGRHGYTF,TGTGCCAGCAGTCCCATGACAGGGCGCCATGGCTACACCTTC
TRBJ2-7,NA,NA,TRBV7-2,CASSLDIVSSYEQYF,TGTGCCAGCAGCTTGGACATAGTTAGCTCCTACGAGCAGTACTTC
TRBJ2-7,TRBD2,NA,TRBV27,CASSPGLVSYEQYF,TGTGCCAGCAGTCCAGGACTAGTCTCCTACGAGCAGTACTTC
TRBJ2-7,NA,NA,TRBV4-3,CASSQEPGTPNVYEQYF,TGCGCCAGCAGCCAAGAACCCGGGACACCTAATGTATACGAGCAGTACTTC
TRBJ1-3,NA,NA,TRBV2,CASSEATPGTIYF,TGTGCCAGCAGTGAGGCCACGCCGGGGACCATATATTTT
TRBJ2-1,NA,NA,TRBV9,CASSVASGYNEQFF,TGTGCCAGCAGCGTAGCTTCGGGTTACAATGAGCAGTTCTTC
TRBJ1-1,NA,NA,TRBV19,CASSMLLGGVETEAFF,TGTGCCAGTAGTATGTTACTCGGGGGTGTGGAGACTGAAGCTTTCTTT
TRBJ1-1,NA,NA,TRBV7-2,CASSLDGTNTEAFF,TGTGCCAGCAGCTTAGATGGGACAAACACTGAAGCTTTCTTT
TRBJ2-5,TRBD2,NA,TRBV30,CAWNSGTNQETQYF,TGTGCCTGGAATAGCGGGACAAACCAAGAGACCCAGTACTTC
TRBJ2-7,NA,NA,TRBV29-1,CSVGGASYEQYF,TGCAGCGTTGGTGGGGCCTCCTACGAGCAGTACTTC
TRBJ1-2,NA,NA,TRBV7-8,CASSTDRNYGYTF,TGTGCCAGCAGCACGGACAGAAACTATGGCTACACCTTC
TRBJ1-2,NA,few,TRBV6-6,CASTEGRNYGYTF,TGTGCCAGCACTGAGGGAAGGAACTATGGCTACACCTTC
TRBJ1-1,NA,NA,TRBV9,CASSTLGGTEAFF,TGTGCCAGCAGCACCCTCGGGGGGACTGAAGCTTTCTTT
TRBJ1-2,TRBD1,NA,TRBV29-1,CSVQSTGGGYTF,TGCAGCGTCCAATCGACAGGGGGCGGCTACACCTTC
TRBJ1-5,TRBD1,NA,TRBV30,CAWSTVSTGYLQPQHF,TGTGCCTGGAGTACCGTTTCGACAGGGTATTTGCAGCCCCAGCATTTT
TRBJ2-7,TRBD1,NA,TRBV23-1,CASSQSGTAEQYF,TGCGCCAGCAGTCAATCAGGGACAGCCGAGCAGTACTTC
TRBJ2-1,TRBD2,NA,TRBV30,CAWSSWTSGFNEQFF,TGTGCCTGGAGTTCCTGGACTAGCGGGTTTAATGAGCAGTTCTTC
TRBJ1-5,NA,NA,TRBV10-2,CASTGRSGQPQHF,TGCGCCAGCACTGGGAGGTCAGGTCAGCCCCAGCATTTT
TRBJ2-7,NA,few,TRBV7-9,CASSLFSSYEQYF,TGTGCCAGCAGCTTGTTCAGCTCCTACGAGCAGTACTTC
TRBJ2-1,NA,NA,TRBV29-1,CSVDSYNGQFF,TGCAGCGTTGATAGCTACAATGGGCAGTTCTTC
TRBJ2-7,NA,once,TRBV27,CATRGPQNSYEQYF,TGTGCCACTCGCGGCCCGCAAAACTCCTACGAGCAGTACTTC
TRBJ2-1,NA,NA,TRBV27,CASSLRLNIGQFF,TGTGCCAGCAGTTTACGACTGAACATTGGGCAGTTCTTC
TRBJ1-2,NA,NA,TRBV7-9,CASSLDWADVYGYTF,TGTGCCAGCAGCTTAGACTGGGCAGACGTTTATGGCTACACCTTC
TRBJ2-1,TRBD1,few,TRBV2,CASSEETGSSYNEQFF,TGTGCCAGCAGTGAAGAGACAGGGAGCTCCTACAATGAGCAGTTCTTC
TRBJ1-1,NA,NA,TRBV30,CAWSVSGFEAFF,TGTGCCTGGAGTGTAAGTGGCTTTGAAGCTTTCTTT
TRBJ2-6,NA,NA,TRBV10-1,CASSGGAAGANVLTF,TGCGCCAGCAGTGGCGGAGCAGCTGGGGCCAACGTCCTGACTTTC
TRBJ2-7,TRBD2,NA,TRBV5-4,CASSVRLAGVHEQYF,TGTGCCAGCAGCGTACGACTAGCGGGGGTTCATGAGCAGTACTTC
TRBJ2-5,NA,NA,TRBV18,CASSPPSGPETQYF,TGTGCCAGCTCGCCCCCCTCTGGGCCAGAGACCCAGTACTTC
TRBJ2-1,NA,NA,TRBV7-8,CASSLALAGDEQFF,TGTGCCAGCAGCTTAGCTCTCGCCGGGGATGAGCAGTTCTTC
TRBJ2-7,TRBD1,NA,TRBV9,CASSVDSQDWDRGTYEQYF,TGTGCCAGCAGCGTAGACAGTCAGGATTGGGACAGGGGGACCTACGAGCAGTACTTC
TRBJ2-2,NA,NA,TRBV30,CALTPNTGELFF,TGTGCCTTGACACCGAACACCGGGGAGCTGTTTTTT
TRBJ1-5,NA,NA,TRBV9,CASSTTAYNQPQHF,TGTGCCAGCAGCACGACAGCTTACAATCAGCCCCAGCATTTT
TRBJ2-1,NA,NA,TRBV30,CAWSVRRRPPHEQFF,TGTGCCTGGAGTGTCCGGCGGCGGCCCCCCCATGAGCAGTTCTTC
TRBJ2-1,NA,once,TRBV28,CASRDGDWGVDEQFF,TGTGCCAGCAGGGACGGGGACTGGGGGGTTGATGAGCAGTTCTTC